Presented here are 9 T cell receptor beta chains from one specimen sequenced in a study of T-cell reconstitution after alpha-beta-depleted transplantation in children. Unique molecular identifiers were incorporated when the TCRbeta library was constructed. TCRdb recomputed calls from the PCR reads with MiXCR, one row per CDR3 protein. Of 640,000 or so distinct CDR3 sequences in the sample, 16% are singletons; the top ten hold 1.1%. Here the sequenced sample was PBMCs from the stem cell graft donor, taken from the stem cell graft. These receptors came from a human donor who donated a stem cell graft to a child with acute myeloid leukemia.

This clonotype was seen at least ten times. The V gene is TRBV6-4, the J gene TRBJ1-2, with a weak D call TRBD1 (5 bases). Trimming removed 0 bases at V and 5 bases at J, with 10 bases between. This CDR3 comprises 14 residues. The germline gives CDR1 MRHNA, CDR2 SNTAGT. The DNA for the CDR3 is TGTGCCAGCAGTGACTCTAGCAGGGAGTATGGCTACACCTTC. Its protein product is CASSDSSREYGYTF.

In the case of this clonotype: This could be a read error, since a much larger clone is one nucleotide away. V gene TRBV20-1 combines with J gene TRBJ2-1, with a possible D match to TRBD2 (6 bases). The CDR3 length is 13 residues. Germline CDR1 and CDR2: DFQATT and SNEGSKA (reference sequence). The CDR3 region has the DNA TGCACTGCTAATAAGCGTTCCTTTAGCGGGCAGTTCTTC. It is translated as CTANKRSFSGQFF.

V gene TRBV12-3 or TRBV12-4 combines with J gene TRBJ1-1; 11 positions agree with TRBD1. The CDR3 length is 14 residues. The trim removed 10 bases at V and 0 bases at J, leaving 4 bases unmatched. The CDR3 bases are TGTGCCACCGGACAGGGGGCATTGAACACTGAAGCTTTCTTT. Its translation: CATGQGALNTEAFF.

V usage is TRBV7-6 and J usage is TRBJ2-3, with D unclear. This CDR3 has 16 amino acids. Germline V CDR1 and CDR2: SGHVS, FNYEAQ. Deletions cut 1 base from V and 1 base from J, with 12 bases between. The CDR3 nucleotides are TGTGCCAGCAGCTTAGAGCCAGCCACCCGCACAGATACGCAGTATTTT. As protein: CASSLEPATRTDTQYF.

There are many counts of this clonotype. V is TRBV5-1 and J is TRBJ2-3, with TRBD2 as a possible D gene (6 bases). Germline V gene sequence: CDR1 SGHRS, CDR2 YFSETQ. Trimming pared 3 bases from V and 5 bases from J, leaving 22 bases between. This CDR3 has 17 amino acids. The CDR3 nucleotides are TGCGCCAGCAGCTGGCCGGGGACGGGGACTGGGGAAGATACGCAGTATTTT. Its protein product is CASSWPGTGTGEDTQYF. The full variable domain, rest sourced from reference TRBV5-1 and TRBJ2-3, is KAGVTQTPRYLIKTRGQQVTLSCSPISGHRSVSWYQQTPGQGLQFLFEYFSETQRNKGNFPGRFSGRQFSNSRSEMNVSTLELGDSALYLCASSWPGTGTGEDTQYFGPGTRLTVL.

This clonotype was counted only a few times. The rearrangement uses TRBV10-3 and TRBJ2-1; a weak D match, TRBD2 (5 bases). This CDR3 spans 18 amino acids. V lost 0 bases, J lost 5 bases, and 20 bases lay in between. CDR1 is ENHRY, CDR2 SYGVKD, per germline. CDR3 bases: TGTGCCATCAGTGAGTCCATAGGATCTAGCCCAAAGAACAATGAGCAGTTCTTC. It is translated as CAISESIGSSPKNNEQFF.

This clonotype was detected once. The genes are TRBV11-2 and TRBJ2-3, with 10 bases that match TRBD2. From germline, CDR1 is SGHAT and CDR2 FQNNGV. The CDR3 sequence is 14 residues long. V dropped 5 bases and J dropped 4; count of bases not matched to a gene: 3. CDR3 region: CASSHGLAADTQYF. DNA of the CDR3: TGTGCCAGCAGCCATGGACTAGCGGCAGATACGCAGTATTTT.

The chain carries TRBV4-3 and TRBJ1-1, with D perhaps matching TRBD1 (5 bases). The V gene's germline CDR1 is LGHNA and CDR2 YSLEER. The CDR3 runs 12 residues. Trimming cost V 4 bases and J 4 bases, with 7 bases left between them. The CDR3 loop reads CASSRDSTEAFF. For the CDR3, the DNA is TGCGCCAGCAGCCGCGACAGCACTGAAGCTTTCTTT.

The rearrangement links TRBV20-1 to TRBJ2-4; TRBD2 agrees at 7 bases. Germline V gives CDR1 DFQATT, CDR2 SNEGSKA (reference sequence). V lost 0 bases to trimming and J lost 12 bases; unmatched junction nucleotides: 11. CDR3 length: 14 residues. In DNA, the CDR3 is TGCAGTGCTAGAGACCCAAGACTAGCTGCCGGTCAGTACTTC. It specifies CSARDPRLAAGQYF.